This T cell receptor (beta chain) was documented in a study of T-cell reconstitution after alpha-beta-depleted transplantation in children. Unique molecular identifiers were incorporated during preparation of the TCRbeta library. Each CDR3 protein is one row after TCRdb ran MiXCR on the PCR reads. The sample records around 200,000 distinct CDR3 sequences, approximately 11% being singletons. This clonotype showed up many times. Germline V gene data show CDR1 as KGHDR and CDR2 as SFDVKD. The CDR3 contains 16 residues. V lost 9 bases and J lost 10, with 27 bases in between. The receptor comes from a child in the first two years of life with acute myeloid leukemia, due to receive a stem cell transplant. The sequences come from PBMCs, collected before TCRalphabeta/CD19-depleted stem cell transplant. The V gene is TRBV24-1, the J gene TRBJ1-5; TRBD1 might be the D (6 bases). CDR3 in amino acids: CATAVGGHEAISPQHF. The CDR3 DNA sequence: TGTGCCACCGCCGTGGGGGGACACGAGGCAATCAGCCCCCAGCATTTT.